This T cell receptor beta chain is drawn from a study of technical replicates of blood from several donors. Sequencing was performed with immunoSEQ multiplex PCR; in TCRdb, only in-frame clones are kept and a portion is missing. The repertoire consists of 65,000 to 90,000 clones, with around 94% occurring once and the leading ten covering around 0.42%. V was cut by 4 bases and J by 3 bases, with 9 bases left in between. Germline CDR1 is SGHNT and CDR2 is YENEEA. The CDR3 consists of 13 residues. The sequence was obtained from a human donor in good health. The V call is TRBV11-3, the J call TRBJ2-5; tentatively, D is TRBD2 (6 bases). The sequencing input was T cells isolated from PBMCs. CDR3 sequence (DNA): TGTGCCAGCAGCTCGACGGGGGAAGAGACCCAGTACTTC. Protein product: CASSSTGEETQYF.